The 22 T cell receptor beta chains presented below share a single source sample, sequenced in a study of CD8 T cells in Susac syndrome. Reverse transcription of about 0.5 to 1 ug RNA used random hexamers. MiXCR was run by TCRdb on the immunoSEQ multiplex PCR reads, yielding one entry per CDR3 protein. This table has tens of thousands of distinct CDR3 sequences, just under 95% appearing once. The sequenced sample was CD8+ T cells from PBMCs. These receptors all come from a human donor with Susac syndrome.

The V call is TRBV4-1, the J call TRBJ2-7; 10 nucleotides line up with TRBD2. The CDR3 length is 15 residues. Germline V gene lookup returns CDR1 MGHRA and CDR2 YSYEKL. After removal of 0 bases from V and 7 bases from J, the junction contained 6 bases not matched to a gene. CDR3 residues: CASSQERTSGIEQYF. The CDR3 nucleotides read TGCGCCAGCAGCCAAGAAAGGACTAGCGGAATAGAGCAGTACTTC.

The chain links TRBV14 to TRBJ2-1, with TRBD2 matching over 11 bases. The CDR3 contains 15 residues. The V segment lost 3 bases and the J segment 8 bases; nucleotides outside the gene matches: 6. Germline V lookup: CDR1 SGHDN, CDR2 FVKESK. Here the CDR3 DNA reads TGTGCCAGCAGCCAGACTAGCGGGAACCTGGATGAGCAGTTCTTC. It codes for CASSQTSGNLDEQFF.

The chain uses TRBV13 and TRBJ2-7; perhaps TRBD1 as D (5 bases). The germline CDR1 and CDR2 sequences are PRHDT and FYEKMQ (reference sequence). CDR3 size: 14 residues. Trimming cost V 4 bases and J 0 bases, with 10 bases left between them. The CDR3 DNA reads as TGTGCCAGCAGCTCGAACAGGATCTCCTACGAGCAGTACTTC. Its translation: CASSSNRISYEQYF.

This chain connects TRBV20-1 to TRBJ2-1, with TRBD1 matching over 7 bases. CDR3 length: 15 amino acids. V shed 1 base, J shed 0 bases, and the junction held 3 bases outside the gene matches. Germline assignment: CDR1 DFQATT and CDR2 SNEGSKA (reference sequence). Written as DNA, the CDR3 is TGCAGTGCTAGAGGGGGGACAGACTCCTACAATGAGCAGTTCTTC. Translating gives CSARGGTDSYNEQFF.

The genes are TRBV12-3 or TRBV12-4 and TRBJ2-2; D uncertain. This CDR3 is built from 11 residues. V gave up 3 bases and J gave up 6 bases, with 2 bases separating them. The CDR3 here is CASSFAGELFF. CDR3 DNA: TGTGCCAGCAGTTTTGCCGGGGAGCTGTTTTTT.

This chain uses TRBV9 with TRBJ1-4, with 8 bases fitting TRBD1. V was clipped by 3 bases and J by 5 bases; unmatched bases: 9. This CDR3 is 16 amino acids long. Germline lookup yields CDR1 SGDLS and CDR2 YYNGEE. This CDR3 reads CASSGGGRQGNEKLFF. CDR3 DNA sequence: TGTGCCAGCAGCGGAGGAGGGAGACAGGGGAATGAAAAACTGTTTTTT.

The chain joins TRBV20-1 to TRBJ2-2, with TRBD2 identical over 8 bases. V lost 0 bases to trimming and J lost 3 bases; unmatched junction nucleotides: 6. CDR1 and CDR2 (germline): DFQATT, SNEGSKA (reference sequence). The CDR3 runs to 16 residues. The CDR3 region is CSARDESGLDTGELFF. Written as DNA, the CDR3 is TGCAGTGCTAGAGACGAATCGGGACTAGACACCGGGGAGCTGTTTTTT.

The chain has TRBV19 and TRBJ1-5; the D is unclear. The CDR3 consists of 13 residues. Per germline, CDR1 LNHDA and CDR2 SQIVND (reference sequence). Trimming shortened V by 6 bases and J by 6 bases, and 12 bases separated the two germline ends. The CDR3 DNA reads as TGTGCCAGTAGCCCCGGGTTCACTCAGCCCCAGCATTTT. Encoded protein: CASSPGFTQPQHF.

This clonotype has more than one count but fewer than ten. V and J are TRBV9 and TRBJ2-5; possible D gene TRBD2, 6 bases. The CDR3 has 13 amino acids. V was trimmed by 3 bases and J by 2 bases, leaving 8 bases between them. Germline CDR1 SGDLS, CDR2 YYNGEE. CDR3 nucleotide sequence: TGTGCCAGCAGCGGCGGACTACAAGAGACCCAGTACTTC. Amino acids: CASSGGLQETQYF.

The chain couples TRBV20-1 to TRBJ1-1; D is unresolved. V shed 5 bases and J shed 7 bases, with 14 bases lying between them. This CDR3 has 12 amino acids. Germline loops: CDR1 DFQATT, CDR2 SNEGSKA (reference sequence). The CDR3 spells CSAPIRRFEAFF. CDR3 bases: TGCAGTGCTCCGATCCGACGGTTTGAAGCTTTCTTT.

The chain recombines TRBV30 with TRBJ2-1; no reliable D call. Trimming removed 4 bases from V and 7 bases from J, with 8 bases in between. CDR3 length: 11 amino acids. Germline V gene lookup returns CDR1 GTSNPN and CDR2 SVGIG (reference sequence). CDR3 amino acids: CAWTLGNEQFF. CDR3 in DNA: TGTGCCTGGACTTTGGGGAATGAGCAGTTCTTC.

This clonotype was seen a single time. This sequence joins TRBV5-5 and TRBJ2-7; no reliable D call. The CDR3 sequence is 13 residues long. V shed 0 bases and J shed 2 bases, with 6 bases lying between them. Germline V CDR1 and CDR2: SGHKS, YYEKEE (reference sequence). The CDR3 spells CASSLDLPYEQYF. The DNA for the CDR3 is TGTGCCAGCAGCTTGGACCTCCCCTACGAGCAGTACTTC.

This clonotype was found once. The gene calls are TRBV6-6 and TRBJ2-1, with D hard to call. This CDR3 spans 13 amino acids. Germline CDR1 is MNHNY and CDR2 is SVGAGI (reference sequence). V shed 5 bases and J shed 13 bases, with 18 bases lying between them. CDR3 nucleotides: TGTGCCAGCAGTGTCCAGCCGAGCGCGCGTCAGTTCTTC. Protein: CASSVQPSARQFF.

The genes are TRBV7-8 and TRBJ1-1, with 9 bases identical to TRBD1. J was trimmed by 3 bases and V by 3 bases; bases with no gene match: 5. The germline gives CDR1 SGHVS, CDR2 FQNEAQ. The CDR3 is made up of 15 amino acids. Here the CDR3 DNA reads TGTGCCAGCAGCTTGTTACAGGGGGCGGACACTGAAGCTTTCTTT. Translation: CASSLLQGADTEAFF.

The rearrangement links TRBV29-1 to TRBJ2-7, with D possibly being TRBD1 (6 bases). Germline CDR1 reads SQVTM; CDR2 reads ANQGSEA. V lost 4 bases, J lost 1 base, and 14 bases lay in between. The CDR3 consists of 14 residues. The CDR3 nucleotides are TGCAGCGTTGCCTCGGACAGTGGGTCCTACGAGCAGTACTTC. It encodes CSVASDSGSYEQYF.

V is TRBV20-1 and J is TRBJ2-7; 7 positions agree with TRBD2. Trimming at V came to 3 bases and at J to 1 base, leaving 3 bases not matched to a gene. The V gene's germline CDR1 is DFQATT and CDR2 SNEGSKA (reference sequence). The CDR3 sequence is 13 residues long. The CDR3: CSASSAGSYEQYF. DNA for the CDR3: TGCAGTGCTAGCTCAGCGGGATCCTACGAGCAGTACTTC.

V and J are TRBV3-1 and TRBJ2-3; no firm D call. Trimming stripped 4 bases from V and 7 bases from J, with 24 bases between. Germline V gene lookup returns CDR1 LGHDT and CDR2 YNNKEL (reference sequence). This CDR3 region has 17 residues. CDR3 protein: CASSPDHLGVWDYTQYF. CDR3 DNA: TGTGCCAGCAGCCCAGATCATCTAGGAGTATGGGATTATACGCAGTATTTT.

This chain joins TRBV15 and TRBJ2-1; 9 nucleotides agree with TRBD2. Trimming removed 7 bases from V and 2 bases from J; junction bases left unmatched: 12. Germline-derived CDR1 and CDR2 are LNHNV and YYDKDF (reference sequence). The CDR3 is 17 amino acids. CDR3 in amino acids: CATTAEDAGGPYNEQFF. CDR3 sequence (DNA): TGTGCCACCACCGCCGAGGACGCGGGAGGGCCCTACAATGAGCAGTTCTTC. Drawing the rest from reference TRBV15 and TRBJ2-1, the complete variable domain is DAMVIQNPRYQVTQFGKPVTLSCSQTLNHNVMYWYQQKSSQAPKLLFHYYDKDFNNEADTPDNFQSRRPNTSFCFLDIRSPGLGDTAMYLCATTAEDAGGPYNEQFFGPGTRLTVL.

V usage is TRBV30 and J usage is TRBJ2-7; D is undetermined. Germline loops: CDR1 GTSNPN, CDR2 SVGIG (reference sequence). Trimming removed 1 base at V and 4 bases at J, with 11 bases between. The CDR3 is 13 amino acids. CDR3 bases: TGTGCCTGGAGTGGCTCGGACGCGTACGAGCAGTACTTC. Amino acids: CAWSGSDAYEQYF.

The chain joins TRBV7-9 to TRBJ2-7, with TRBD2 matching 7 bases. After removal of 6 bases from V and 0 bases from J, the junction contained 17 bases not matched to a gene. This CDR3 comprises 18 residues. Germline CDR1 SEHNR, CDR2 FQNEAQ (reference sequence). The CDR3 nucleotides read TGTGCCAGCAGTCCCCAAGCAGCGACTAGCCCTTACTCCTACGAGCAGTACTTC. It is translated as CASSPQAATSPYSYEQYF.

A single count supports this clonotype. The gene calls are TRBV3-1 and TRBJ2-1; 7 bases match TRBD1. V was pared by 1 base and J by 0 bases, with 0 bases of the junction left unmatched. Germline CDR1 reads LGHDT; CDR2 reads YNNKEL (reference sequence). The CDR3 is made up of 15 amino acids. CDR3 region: CASSQGDSSYNEQFF. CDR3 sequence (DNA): TGTGCCAGCAGCCAAGGGGACAGCTCCTACAATGAGCAGTTCTTC.

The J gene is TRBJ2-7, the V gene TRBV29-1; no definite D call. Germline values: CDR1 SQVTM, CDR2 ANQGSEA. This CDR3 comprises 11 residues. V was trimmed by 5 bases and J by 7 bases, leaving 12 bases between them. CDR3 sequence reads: CSVSEDVEQYF. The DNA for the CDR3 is TGCAGCGTTTCCGAGGACGTTGAGCAGTACTTC.